The clone carrying this T cell receptor (beta chain) counts as medium-sized. This sample stems from a study of T and B cells in COVID-19 patients. At the level of the study: Peripheral blood came from COVID-19 patients with active infection or after recovery.

Each TRB amplification used about 250-550 ng of genomic DNA from blood. Looked up from germline, CDR1 is SGHNT and CDR2 is YYREEE (reference sequence). V lost 5 bases, J lost 0 bases, and 7 bases stayed unmatched. The CDR3 has 16 amino acids. Multiplex PCR with BIOMED2 TRB-A/B primer pools amplified TRB rearrangements. TCRdb fed the multiplex PCR reads into MiXCR, producing one record per CDR3 protein. Found here are over a thousand distinct CDR3 sequences, under 25% of them singletons; the top ten hold 25% to 30%. The chain is built from TRBV5-4 and TRBJ2-7, with TRBD1 matching over 11 bases. The source is a human donor with active COVID-19. What was sequenced was blood. The CDR3 loop reads CASRAGTGGTSYEQYF. The CDR3 nucleotides read TGTGCCAGCAGGGCCGGGACAGGGGGTACCTCCTACGAGCAGTACTTC. The entire variable domain, with the rest obtained from reference TRBV5-4 and TRBJ2-7, is as follows: ETGVTQSPTHLIKTRGQQVTLRCSSQSGHNTVSWYQQALGQGPQFIFQYYREEENGRGNFPPRFSGLQFPNYSSELNVNALELDDSALYLCASRAGTGGTSYEQYFGPGTRLTVT.